This record covers a single T cell receptor beta chain. These data originate in a study of control samples from healthy donors and cancer patients. Measured with immunoSEQ multiplex PCR; TCRdb has only the in-frame clones, and not every one. Among 150,000 to 200,000 clones listed, approximately 90% were seen once. V dropped 3 bases and J dropped 4; count of bases not matched to a gene: 5. CDR3 length equals 15 residues. The germline gives CDR1 SGHNT, CDR2 YYREEE (reference sequence). The sequenced sample consisted of blood. This clonotype was obtained from a man in his thirties or forties in good health. The chain couples TRBV5-4 to TRBJ2-7, with 12 nucleotides matching TRBD2. The CDR3 sequence is CASSSLAGGPYEQYF. The CDR3 nucleotides are TGTGCCAGCAGCTCCCTAGCGGGAGGGCCTTACGAGCAGTACTTC.